A selection of T cell receptor beta chains follows, all from one sample in a study of blood T cell repertoires in COVID-19. Sequencing used immunoSEQ multiplex PCR; TCRdb keeps in-frame clones, though not all of them. The table shows roughly 55,000 clones, with 79% occurring only once. The sample taken for sequencing was peripheral blood. The receptor set was obtained from a man aged 55 to 70 with acute or convalescent COVID-19. Each CDR3 is given with its conserved first and last residue. The order of the fields is D gene, V gene, J gene, clone size, CDR3 DNA, CDR3 protein. The D gene is left open where the match is weak. Size is stated for part of the rows, as once, few or many counts, or as a class when the clone is expanded.

NA	TRBV2	TRBJ1-5	NA	TGTGCCAGCCGAAGTGGCAGCAATCAGCCCCAGCATTTT	CASRSGSNQPQHF
NA	TRBV10-3	TRBJ1-2	NA	TGTGCCATCAGTGAAAATACAATTGGGACATACGGGGCAGCAGGGAAGGGTGGCTACACCTTC	CAISENTIGTYGAAGKGGYTF
NA	TRBV10-3	TRBJ1-6	NA	TGTGCCATCAGTGAACCCGTAGGGGGTAATTCACCCCTCCACTTT	CAISEPVGGNSPLHF
TRBD2	TRBV4-1	TRBJ2-2	NA	TGCGCCAGCAGCCAAGCGGGGGGGCTAACCGGGGAGCTGTTTTTT	CASSQAGGLTGELFF
NA	TRBV5-6	TRBJ1-1	NA	TGTGCCAGCAGCACTGGGAGGGGGTTGGGCGGAGCGAGGGACACTGAAGCTTTCTTT	CASSTGRGLGGARDTEAFF
NA	TRBV2	TRBJ1-1	NA	TGTGCCAGCAGGGCGGCCTCATCCGGAGGGACTGAAGCTTTCTTT	CASRAASSGGTEAFF
NA	TRBV6-6	TRBJ2-1	NA	TGTGCCAGCAGCTATCACCCCGAGCAAGAGCAGTTCTTC	CASSYHPEQEQFF
NA	TRBV2	TRBJ2-3	few	TGTGCCAGCAGTGGGGGAGGCAGGGCCAGCACAGATACGCAGTATTTT	CASSGGGRASTDTQYF
TRBD2	TRBV6-5	TRBJ2-5	NA	TGTGCCAGTAGGTTGGGGGGGATCCAAGAGACCCAGTACTTC	CASRLGGIQETQYF
NA	TRBV12-5	TRBJ2-3	NA	TGTGCTAGTGGTTTGGTGGAGAGGCCCACAGATACGCAGTATTTT	CASGLVERPTDTQYF
NA	TRBV13	TRBJ1-2	NA	TGTGCCAGCAGCTTAGACAGGGTCTATGGCTACACCTTC	CASSLDRVYGYTF
NA	TRBV7-2	TRBJ2-3	NA	TGTGCCAGCAGCTTGCGCGTGAGTACTAGTGCGCAGTATTTT	CASSLRVSTSAQYF
NA	TRBV2	TRBJ2-7	NA	TGTGCCAGCTCGGGACATTACGAGCAGTACTTC	CASSGHYEQYF
TRBD1	TRBV28	TRBJ1-2	NA	TGTGCCAGCAGTCCGACCGTTACCGACAGGGGTAGTTATGGCTACACCTTC	CASSPTVTDRGSYGYTF
NA	TRBV6-6	TRBJ1-2	NA	TGTGCCAGCAGTGGGAAGGGGTGGTGGGGCTACACCTTC	CASSGKGWWGYTF
NA	TRBV7-2	TRBJ1-2	NA	TGTGCCAGCAGCTTAACCGCGGCAGACTATGGCTACACCTTC	CASSLTAADYGYTF
TRBD1	TRBV4-1	TRBJ1-4	few	TGCGCCAGCCAACTACTCAGGGGGGAAAAACTGTTTTTT	CASQLLRGEKLFF
NA	TRBV11-1	TRBJ1-3	NA	TGTGCCAGCAGCCGGGCAGGGACTGGAAACACCATATATTTT	CASSRAGTGNTIYF
NA	TRBV12-3/TRBV12-4	TRBJ2-1	few	TGTGCCAGCAGTCAAGCAATAGCGGCGTCCCGGTTCTTC	CASSQAIAASRFF
NA	TRBV20-1	TRBJ2-2	NA	TGCAGTGCTAGTTCCTTTAACACCGGGGAGCTGTTTTTT	CSASSFNTGELFF
TRBD2	TRBV7-3	TRBJ2-1	NA	TGTGCCAGCAGTCGACTAGCGGGGGGGTCCTACAATGAGCAGTTCTTC	CASSRLAGGSYNEQFF
NA	TRBV7-7	TRBJ2-5	NA	TGTGCCAGCAGCTTACAGGGTTGGGAGACCCAGTACTTC	CASSLQGWETQYF
NA	TRBV7-2	TRBJ2-3	NA	TGTGCCAGCAGGTTAACGGCCGGGAAGTCGCAGTATTTT	CASRLTAGKSQYF
NA	TRBV5-1	TRBJ2-5	NA	TGCGCCAGCAGCTTATTCAGGGAAGAGACCCAGTACTTC	CASSLFREETQYF
NA	TRBV30	TRBJ1-2	NA	TGTGCCTGGAGGTCTGGGGGCTACGGCTACACCTTC	CAWRSGGYGYTF
NA	TRBV5-1	TRBJ2-4	few	TGCGCCAGCGCCGGAGGGGGGGACATTCAGTACTTC	CASAGGGDIQYF
NA	TRBV4-1	TRBJ2-3	NA	TGCGCCAGCAGCCAAGATATCGCAGGGCCAGGAGATACGCAGTATTTT	CASSQDIAGPGDTQYF
TRBD2	TRBV7-8	TRBJ2-2	NA	TGTGCCAGCAGCTTAAGGGAACTTAGCGGGCGGACGAACACCGGGGAGCTGTTTTTT	CASSLRELSGRTNTGELFF
NA	TRBV11-2	TRBJ2-7	NA	TGTGCCAGCAGCTTCGGACAGCAGTCCTACGAGCAGTACTTC	CASSFGQQSYEQYF
NA	TRBV5-4	TRBJ1-6	NA	TGTGCCAGCAGCTTGAAGGAGGTTGCTTCACCCCTCCACTTT	CASSLKEVASPLHF
TRBD1	TRBV11-2	TRBJ1-1	NA	TGTGCCAGCAGCCCGGACAGGGTGAACACTGAAGCTTTCTTT	CASSPDRVNTEAFF
NA	TRBV6-5	TRBJ1-4	NA	TGTGCCAGCAGCCCCGGGGGGTTGAATGAAAAACTGTTTTTT	CASSPGGLNEKLFF
TRBD1	TRBV9	TRBJ1-2	NA	TGTGCCAGCAGCCCACAGGGGGCCCGGGGCTACACCTTC	CASSPQGARGYTF
NA	TRBV29-1	TRBJ1-2	NA	TGCAGCGTTGAAGGGCCTTCGGACACGGGTGGCTACACCTTC	CSVEGPSDTGGYTF
NA	TRBV5-1	TRBJ2-3	few	TGCGCCAGCAGCTTGGATAAAGGGGGTGATACAGATACGCAGTATTTT	CASSLDKGGDTDTQYF
TRBD1	TRBV25-1	TRBJ2-1	NA	TGTGCCAGCAGTGACGACAGGGGTGGAGGCAATGAGCAGTTCTTC	CASSDDRGGGNEQFF
TRBD2	TRBV14	TRBJ2-7	NA	TGTGCCAGCAGCCAATCGGGGGGGAAGCAGTACTTC	CASSQSGGKQYF
TRBD2	TRBV10-3	TRBJ2-5	NA	TGTGCCATCAGTGATATAACTAGCGGGGGAGAGACCCAGTACTTC	CAISDITSGGETQYF
NA	TRBV7-9	TRBJ2-7	NA	TGTGCCAGCAGCTTCGGTTTCGGTCTCCCCGAGCAGTACTTC	CASSFGFGLPEQYF
NA	TRBV7-3	TRBJ1-2	NA	TGTGCCAGCAGCTTAACCGGTTTATATGGCTACACCTTC	CASSLTGLYGYTF
TRBD1	TRBV28	TRBJ1-1	few	TGTGCCAGCAGTGATTGGGACAGGGGTTGGAGCACTGAAGCTTTCTTT	CASSDWDRGWSTEAFF
NA	TRBV6-4	TRBJ2-5	once	TGTGCCAGCAGTGAAGGGGCAGGGGCGCAAGAGACCCAGTACTTC	CASSEGAGAQETQYF
TRBD2	TRBV5-4	TRBJ2-5	NA	TGTGCCAGCAGCTTCCGACTAGCGGGGGGGCCGGAGACCCAGTACTTC	CASSFRLAGGPETQYF